This is a list of T cell receptor beta chains from one sample in a study of T cells after yellow fever vaccination. TCRdb re-analysed the 5' RACE reads in MiXCR, keeping a single row per CDR3 protein. This repertoire shows some 320,000 distinct CDR3 sequences, 4.1% found once; its top ten account for approximately 23%. The material sequenced was PBMCs, taken 5 days after the yellow fever booster vaccination. The receptors originated from a man younger than 35 who received the YFV17D yellow fever vaccine. The conserved cysteine and the conserved F or W are not part of the CDR3 here. The order of the fields is J gene, V gene, clone size, CDR3 protein. The size entry is marked missing in some rows and otherwise reads once, few, many or a size class.

J: TRBJ1-5; V: TRBV11-2; size: NA; CDR3: ASSLGSGFGQPQH
J: TRBJ2-7; V: TRBV5-4; size: NA; CDR3: ASSMGQSYEQY
J: TRBJ1-1; V: TRBV18; size: few; CDR3: ASSREAGGASEAF
J: TRBJ1-2; V: TRBV7-2; size: NA; CDR3: ASSDYMGGYYGYT
J: TRBJ2-1; V: TRBV20-1; size: NA; CDR3: SARDLSGGLYNEQF
J: TRBJ2-7; V: TRBV19; size: NA; CDR3: ASSVLTGRSYEQY
J: TRBJ2-2; V: TRBV28; size: few; CDR3: ASSSGGRGTGELF
J: TRBJ2-5; V: TRBV27; size: few; CDR3: ASGGVGNQETQY
J: TRBJ2-3; V: TRBV15; size: many; CDR3: ATSRDPGGNTQY
J: TRBJ1-2; V: TRBV4-3; size: NA; CDR3: ASSQDPGPFPLGLGGYT
J: TRBJ1-1; V: TRBV29-1; size: few; CDR3: SVPTGTAEAF
J: TRBJ2-1; V: TRBV7-2; size: many; CDR3: ASSLGERGSPSYNEQF
J: TRBJ2-7; V: TRBV4-2; size: NA; CDR3: ASSQDPRVGQGRNEQY
J: TRBJ2-2; V: TRBV4-3; size: NA; CDR3: ASSQGNGELF
J: TRBJ1-2; V: TRBV20-1; size: few; CDR3: SAPRGGRSLGYGYT
J: TRBJ2-1; V: TRBV7-2; size: few; CDR3: ASSLGGDYNEQF
J: TRBJ1-4; V: TRBV20-1; size: few; CDR3: SARDRDRDEKLF
J: TRBJ1-1; V: TRBV5-1; size: few; CDR3: ASSVTGETEAF
J: TRBJ2-7; V: TRBV6-2/TRBV6-3; size: NA; CDR3: ASSRPGTYEQY